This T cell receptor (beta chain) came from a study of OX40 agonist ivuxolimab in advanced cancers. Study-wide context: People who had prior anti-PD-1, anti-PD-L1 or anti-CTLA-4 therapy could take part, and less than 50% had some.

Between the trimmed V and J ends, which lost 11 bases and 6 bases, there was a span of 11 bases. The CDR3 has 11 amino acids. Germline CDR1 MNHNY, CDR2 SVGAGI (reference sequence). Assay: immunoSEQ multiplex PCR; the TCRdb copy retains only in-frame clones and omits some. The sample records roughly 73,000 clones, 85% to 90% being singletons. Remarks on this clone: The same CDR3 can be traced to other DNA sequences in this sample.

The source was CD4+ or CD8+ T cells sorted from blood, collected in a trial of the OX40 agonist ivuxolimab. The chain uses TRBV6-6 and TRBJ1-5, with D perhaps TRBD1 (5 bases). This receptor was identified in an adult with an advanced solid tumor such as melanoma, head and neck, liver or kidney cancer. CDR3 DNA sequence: TGTGCCTCAGGGCCGGGTCAGCCCCAGCATTTT. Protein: CASGPGQPQHF.